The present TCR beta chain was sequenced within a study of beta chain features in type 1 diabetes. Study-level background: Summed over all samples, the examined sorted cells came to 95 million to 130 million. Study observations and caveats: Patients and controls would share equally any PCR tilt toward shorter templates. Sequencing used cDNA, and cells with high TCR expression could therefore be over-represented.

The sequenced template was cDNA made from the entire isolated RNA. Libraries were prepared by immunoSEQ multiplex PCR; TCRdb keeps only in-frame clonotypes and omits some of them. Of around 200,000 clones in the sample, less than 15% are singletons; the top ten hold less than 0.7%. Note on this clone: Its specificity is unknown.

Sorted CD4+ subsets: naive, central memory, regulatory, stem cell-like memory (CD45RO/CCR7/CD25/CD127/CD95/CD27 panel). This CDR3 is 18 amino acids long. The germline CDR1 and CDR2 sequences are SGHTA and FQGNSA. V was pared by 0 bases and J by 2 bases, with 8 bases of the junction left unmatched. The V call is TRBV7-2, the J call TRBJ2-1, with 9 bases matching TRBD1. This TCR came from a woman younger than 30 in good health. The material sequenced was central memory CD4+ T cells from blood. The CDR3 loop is CASSLAYVGQGPYNEQFF. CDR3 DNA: TGTGCCAGCAGCTTAGCTTATGTGGGACAGGGTCCCTACAATGAGCAGTTCTTC.